The rows below give T cell receptor beta chains drawn from one sample of a study of blood T cells in healthy people across ages. TCRdb reanalysed the 5' RACE reads using MiXCR and keeps one entry per CDR3 protein. Of about 1.8 million distinct CDR3 sequences listed, around half are singletons. Sample: blood. Receptors were obtained from a woman aged 40 to 50 in good health. Each CDR3 is given with its conserved first and last residue. D genes are given only for firm matches. The size of a clone is reported for some rows only, either as once, few or many, or as a class for expanded clones.

D,V,J,size,DNA,CDR3
TRBD1,TRBV10-3,TRBJ2-7,.,TGTGCCATCAGTAAAGGGGGCCCCCAGATCTACGAGCAGTACTTC,CAISKGGPQIYEQYF
.,TRBV4-1,TRBJ2-5,.,TGCGCCAGCAGCCAAACCGTCCGGGTAGGGGTGGAGACCCAGTACTTC,CASSQTVRVGVETQYF
.,TRBV7-9,TRBJ2-1,few,TGTGCCAGCAGCTTCAGTTTCGATGGTGGTGAGCAGTTCTTC,CASSFSFDGGEQFF
.,TRBV27,TRBJ1-1,.,TGTGCCAGCAGTTTGCTTATGGACACTGAAGCTTTCTTT,CASSLLMDTEAFF
TRBD2,TRBV13,TRBJ2-3,few,TGTGCCAGCAGCTCGCCAAAAGGGACTAGCGGGGGGATAACAGATACGCAGTATTTT,CASSSPKGTSGGITDTQYF
TRBD1,TRBV20-1,TRBJ1-5,.,TGCAGTGCTAGGGACAGGGTTCGTCAGCCCCAGCATTTT,CSARDRVRQPQHF
TRBD2,TRBV4-2,TRBJ2-5,.,TGTGCCAGCAGCCAAGATCGGGCTAGCGGGGGGGTGTGGGAGACCCAGTACTTC,CASSQDRASGGVWETQYF
TRBD2,TRBV12-3/TRBV12-4,TRBJ2-3,few,TGTGCCAGCAGAAAGACTAGCGGGGGGTACACAGATACGCAGTATTTT,CASRKTSGGYTDTQYF
.,TRBV27,TRBJ2-5,.,TGTGCCAGCAGAATCGAAGAGGCCCAGTACTTC,CASRIEEAQYF
TRBD1,TRBV9,TRBJ1-4,few,TGTGCCAGCAGCGCCCGCGGGACAGTAAATGAAAAACTGTTTTTT,CASSARGTVNEKLFF
TRBD1,TRBV4-3,TRBJ2-5,.,TGCGCCAGCAGCCAAGGATCCCGGGACAGGGTGGGCCGGAATGAGCAGTACTTC,CASSQGSRDRVGRNEQYF
TRBD1,TRBV5-5,TRBJ2-3,few,TGTGCCAGCAGCCCCAGGGGGCCCCCTAGCACAGATACGCAGTATTTT,CASSPRGPPSTDTQYF
TRBD2,TRBV7-2,TRBJ2-3,few,TGTGCCAGCAGCAAGACTCAGCGGGGGGGAAGCACAGATACGCAGTATTTT,CASSKTQRGGSTDTQYF
.,TRBV7-9,TRBJ1-6,.,TGTGCCAGCAGCCCGGGGGTGGGGTATTCACCCCTCCACTTT,CASSPGVGYSPLHF
.,TRBV18,TRBJ2-7,.,TGTGCCAGCTCATTCGACCCGTCCTACGAGCAGTACTTC,CASSFDPSYEQYF
.,TRBV2,TRBJ1-6,once,TGTGCCAGCAGTGAAGCAGGCGGGACCCTCCACTTT,CASSEAGGTLHF
.,TRBV7-2,TRBJ1-2,.,TGTGCCAGCAGCTTACAGCCTTTAGCGGGCTACACCTTC,CASSLQPLAGYTF
.,TRBV12-3/TRBV12-4,TRBJ1-5,.,TGTGCTAGCAGTGTAGGGCAGGGCCAGCCCCAGCATTTT,CASSVGQGQPQHF
.,TRBV6-1,TRBJ2-7,.,TGTGCCAGCAGTGAACAGCTAGTTTCCTACGAGCAGTACTTC,CASSEQLVSYEQYF
.,TRBV7-2,TRBJ2-7,few,TGTGCCAGCAGCTGGCGCTACGAGCAGTACTTC,CASSWRYEQYF
TRBD1,TRBV28,TRBJ2-7,.,TGTGCCAGCAGTTACCTCCGCGGGACAGGGAGCGAGCAGTACTTC,CASSYLRGTGSEQYF
TRBD2,TRBV4-2,TRBJ2-4,.,TGTGCCAGCAGCCAAGATCCCGGGGGGATCAAAAACATTCAGTACTTC,CASSQDPGGIKNIQYF
.,TRBV28,TRBJ2-1,few,TGTGCCAGCGAGACGAAGGGAAACTCCTACAATGAGCAGTTCTTC,CASETKGNSYNEQFF
.,TRBV7-2,TRBJ2-3,few,TGTGCCAGCAGCTTCTTTGTGGAGGGCGGCGGCACCCCCATTTCATATACGCAGTATTTT,CASSFFVEGGGTPISYTQYF
.,TRBV27,TRBJ1-2,.,TGTGCCAGCAGTTCCGGCGGGGCAGCAGATAACTATGGCTACACCTTC,CASSSGGAADNYGYTF
.,TRBV5-1,TRBJ1-1,.,TGCGCCAGCAGCCTAAATACTCGGGAGGAAACTGAAGCTTTCTTT,CASSLNTREETEAFF
TRBD2,TRBV28,TRBJ2-7,.,TGTGCCAGCAGCCCCGGGGGTGGGGGGGAAGAGCAGTACTTC,CASSPGGGGEEQYF
.,TRBV5-1,TRBJ2-5,.,TGCGCCAGCAGCTTGGGGAAACAAGAGACCCAGTACTTC,CASSLGKQETQYF
TRBD2,TRBV11-2,TRBJ2-3,.,TGTGCCAGCAGCTGGACTAGCGGGGGCCCCAGGTCAGATACGCAGTATTTT,CASSWTSGGPRSDTQYF
.,TRBV6-6,TRBJ2-1,few,TGTGCCTCGAAGACCGACTCCTACAATGAGCAGTTCTTC,CASKTDSYNEQFF
.,TRBV12-5,TRBJ2-5,.,TGTGCTAGTGGTGAGGGGCTTTCCCAAGAGACCCAGTACTTC,CASGEGLSQETQYF
TRBD2,TRBV28,TRBJ2-5,.,TGTGCCAGCAGTCCCGACCGGGGGGGTCTCCAAGAGACCCAGTACTTC,CASSPDRGGLQETQYF
.,TRBV12-3/TRBV12-4,TRBJ2-7,.,TGTGCCAGCAGGGGAACGTTTACCTACGAGCAGTACTTC,CASRGTFTYEQYF
TRBD1,TRBV6-1,TRBJ2-7,.,TGTGCCAGCAGGACGACAGGGGGCCGCGAGCAGTACTTC,CASRTTGGREQYF
.,TRBV5-1,TRBJ2-1,many,TGCGCCAGCAGTCGGGACGGCACAACTAACAATGAGCAGTTCTTC,CASSRDGTTNNEQFF
.,TRBV4-3,TRBJ2-3,few,TGCGCCAGCAGCCAGGATACATGGGGAGATACGCAGTATTTT,CASSQDTWGDTQYF
.,TRBV20-1,TRBJ1-4,.,TGCAGTGCTACCTCGACCACAGGGAAGGCTAATGAAAAACTGTTTTTT,CSATSTTGKANEKLFF
.,TRBV20-1,TRBJ1-1,.,TGCAGTGCTAGTAAGGACGGGTCGGCTGAAGCTTTCTTT,CSASKDGSAEAFF
TRBD1,TRBV6-2/TRBV6-3,TRBJ2-7,few,TGTGCCAGCCAATGGGACAGGACGTCCTACGAGCAGTACTTC,CASQWDRTSYEQYF
.,TRBV7-9,TRBJ2-5,.,TGTGCCAGCAGCCCTATTGGATTTGGGGGCTTACAAGAGACCCAGTACTTC,CASSPIGFGGLQETQYF
.,TRBV24-1,TRBJ2-1,.,TGTGCCACCAGTGACTCAAACTATAGCGAGCAGTTCTTC,CATSDSNYSEQFF
TRBD1,TRBV6-2/TRBV6-3,TRBJ2-5,few,TGTGCCAGCAGACGGACAGGGGGCAGCCAGACCCAGTACTTC,CASRRTGGSQTQYF
TRBD1,TRBV12-3/TRBV12-4,TRBJ2-7,few,TGTGCCAGCTGCCACAGGGGTACCTACGAGCAGTACTTC,CASCHRGTYEQYF
.,TRBV29-1,TRBJ1-2,.,TGCAGCGTTAAGAGGGGCTACACCTTC,CSVKRGYTF
.,TRBV27,TRBJ2-5,once,TGTGCCAGCAGTTTACGGGGACGCCTCCAAGAGACCCAGTACTTC,CASSLRGRLQETQYF
.,TRBV12-3/TRBV12-4,TRBJ1-2,.,TGTGCCATAACAACAGGGATCTATGGCTACACCTTC,CAITTGIYGYTF
.,TRBV27,TRBJ2-7,.,TGTGCCAGCAGTTTATTTCAGGGTTACTACGAGCAGTACTTC,CASSLFQGYYEQYF
TRBD1,TRBV10-3,TRBJ1-5,.,TGTGCCATCGCTGGACAGGGGGGCAATCAGCCCCAGCATTTT,CAIAGQGGNQPQHF
TRBD1,TRBV15,TRBJ1-1,.,TGTGCCACCAGCAGATGGGACAGGGGACCTGAAGCTTTCTTT,CATSRWDRGPEAFF
TRBD1,TRBV7-2,TRBJ2-1,.,TGTGCCAGCAGCTTAGGACAGGGGCAAACGAGCTCCTACAATGAGCAGTTCTTC,CASSLGQGQTSSYNEQFF
.,TRBV7-9,TRBJ1-6,few,TGTGCCAGCAGCTTAGTCTCTGCCACTTCACCCCTCCACTTT,CASSLVSATSPLHF
TRBD1,TRBV28,TRBJ1-2,.,TGTGCCAGCAGTTACAGGGGAGCGAGCTACACCTTC,CASSYRGASYTF
TRBD2,TRBV5-1,TRBJ2-5,.,TGCGCCAGCAGCTCGGGCTTTAGCGGGGGGACCCAAGAGACCCAGTACTTC,CASSSGFSGGTQETQYF
TRBD1,TRBV28,TRBJ1-2,.,TGTGCCAGCAGTTACCAGGGGGCGATCTATGGCTACACCTTC,CASSYQGAIYGYTF